This entry features one T cell receptor beta chain sequence. As yet, its antigen is unknown. With V trimmed by 3 bases and J by 5 bases, 13 bases remained unmatched. This CDR3 is built from 17 residues. CDR1 is MNHNS, CDR2 SASEGT, per germline. The source of the sample is a study of tumor-infiltrating lymphocytes in localized non-small cell lung cancer. As for the study in general: Patients included smokers and never-smokers with various histologies, some sampled after neoadjuvant chemotherapy.

Clones were read by immunoSEQ multiplex PCR, and TCRdb kept only the in-frame ones, dropping some. The sample includes about 9,900 clones, roughly 70% of them seen just once. General observations from the study: Tumor T-cell fraction from TCR sequencing was not associated with recurrence-free survival (p = 0.61). Different pieces of the same tissue were used for each assay. Higher tumor T cell infiltration than in uninvolved lung was supported by TCRbeta sequencing.

The V and J genes are TRBV6-1 and TRBJ1-3; 7 bases are shared with TRBD1. Sequenced input: lung tumor tissue. The clonotype originates from a human donor with non-small cell lung cancer. CDR3 in amino acids: CASSEGIWDSIRNTIYF. The CDR3 DNA sequence: TGTGCCAGCAGTGAGGGAATCTGGGACAGTATAAGAAACACCATATATTTT.